The 2 T cell receptor beta chains below all came from one sample that was sequenced in a study of T cell responses to AZD1222 COVID-19 vaccine. TCRdb's copy holds only in-frame clones and misses some; the assay was immunoSEQ multiplex PCR. The sample gives around 78,000 clones, about 93% of which show up once; less than 5.5% is in the top ten. Here the sequenced sample was peripheral blood, taken on day 0 of MenACWY control vaccination. These receptors all stem from an adult in good health.

V gene TRBV3-1 (or the pseudogene TRBV3-2) combines with J gene TRBJ1-5; no clear D gene. CDR1 and CDR2 from the germline V gene are LGHDT and YNNKEL (reference sequence). V dropped 5 bases and J dropped 5 bases, with 16 bases sitting between them. The CDR3 has 15 amino acids. CDR3 region: CASSNSPRADQPQHF. The CDR3 DNA reads TGTGCCAGCAGCAACTCTCCGAGGGCAGATCAGCCCCAGCATTTT.

J is TRBJ1-6 and V is TRBV18, with D unclear. The V and J ends lost 4 bases and 6 bases respectively, with 10 bases between them. This CDR3 comprises 14 residues. Germline V gene sequence: CDR1 KGHSH, CDR2 LQKENI. CDR3 sequence reads: CASSLEEGNSPLHF. The DNA for the CDR3 is TGTGCCAGCTCACTCGAGGAGGGTAATTCACCCCTCCACTTT.